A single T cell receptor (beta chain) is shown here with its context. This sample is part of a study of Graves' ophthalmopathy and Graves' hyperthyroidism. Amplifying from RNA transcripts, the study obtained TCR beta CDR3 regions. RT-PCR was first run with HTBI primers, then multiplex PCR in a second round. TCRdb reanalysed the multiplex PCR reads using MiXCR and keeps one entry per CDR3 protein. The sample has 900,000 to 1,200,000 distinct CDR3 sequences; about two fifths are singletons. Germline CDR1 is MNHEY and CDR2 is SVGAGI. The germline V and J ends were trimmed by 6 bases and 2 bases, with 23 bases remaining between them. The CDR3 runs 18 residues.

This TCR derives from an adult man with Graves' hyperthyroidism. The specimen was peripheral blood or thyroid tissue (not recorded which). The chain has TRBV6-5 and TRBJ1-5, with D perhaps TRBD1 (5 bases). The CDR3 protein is CASSPSARGTHGNQPQHF. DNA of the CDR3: TGTGCCAGCAGCCCCTCCGCGCGGGGGACCCATGGCAATCAGCCCCAGCATTTT.